This TCR beta chain was found in a study of blood T cell repertoires in COVID-19. Study-wide background: Whether acute or convalescent, the COVID-19 samples came from the United States, Italy and Spain. Sources were T cells, B-cell-depleted T cells, or PBMCs; the material itself was cDNA or gDNA.

Authors' data handling: Nucleated cell number was recorded as an estimate derived from reference gene primer amplification. Libraries were prepared by immunoSEQ multiplex PCR; TCRdb keeps only in-frame clonotypes and omits some of them. The DNA was the basis for D and trimming; V, J and clone size are from that table. The data show roughly 140,000 clones, with roughly 82% seen just once and 9.5% to 13% held by the top ten. V was shortened by 8 bases and J by 4 bases, with 8 bases between the two germline ends. This CDR3 comprises 11 residues. Germline V gives CDR1 LGHDT, CDR2 YNNKEL (reference sequence). Comments on this clone: Other DNA sequences within the sample encode an identical CDR3.

The sequenced material came from peripheral blood. The rearrangement links TRBV3-1 (or the pseudogene TRBV3-2) to TRBJ1-1, with D perhaps matching TRBD1 (6 bases). The source is a man in his sixties with active or convalescent COVID-19. The CDR3 loop is CASRGGTEAFF. The CDR3 nucleotides read TGTGCCAGCCGAGGGGGCACTGAAGCTTTCTTT.